These 27 T cell receptor beta chains came from one sample sequenced in a study of graft-versus-host responses after intestinal transplantation (dated by TCRdb to 2020 to 2022). Library preparation was by the immunoSEQ multiplex PCR assay. As stored in TCRdb, this immuneACCESS dataset retains in-frame rearrangements with V and J assigned. A fraction of the clones does not appear; measured against another copy, unresolved V genes explain less than half of the discrepancy, and the remainder lacks a known reason. In this sample the table shows over 10,000 clones, about 88% of which occur a single time. The top ten clonotypes cover over 6.5% of the sample. Sequencing used PBMCs, obtained just over 300 days after intestinal transplant. The receptors originated from a human patient who received an intestinal transplant, so some T cells may come from the graft donor.

This chain connects TRBV18 to TRBJ1-4; 7 nucleotides agree with TRBD1. The germline V gene encodes CDR1 KGHSH and CDR2 LQKENI. CDR3 length: 16 residues. With V trimmed by 3 bases and J by 0 bases, 4 bases remained unmatched. This CDR3 is CASSPTGPATNEKLFF. CDR3 in DNA: TGTGCCAGCTCACCGACAGGGCCAGCAACTAATGAAAAACTGTTTTTT.

The table lists this clone with a few counts. The genes are TRBV14 and TRBJ2-7; D is perhaps TRBD2 (5 bases). The CDR3 covers 12 residues. Trimming shortened V by 0 bases and J by 10 bases, and 10 bases separated the two germline ends. Per the germline V gene, CDR1 is SGHDN and CDR2 is FVKESK. This chain's CDR3 is CASSQDGEGQYF. The CDR3 DNA is TGTGCCAGCAGCCAAGACGGAGAGGGCCAGTACTTC. The variable domain in full, with the rest retrieved from reference TRBV14 and TRBJ2-7, is EAGVTQFPSHSVIEKGQTVTLRCDPISGHDNLYWYRRVMGKEIKFLLHFVKESKQDESGMPNNRFLAERTGGTYSTLKVQPAELEDSGVYFCASSQDGEGQYFGPGTRLTVT.

This clone was recorded a few times. The chain links TRBV12-5 to TRBJ2-1, with TRBD2 identical over 12 bases. CDR1 is LGHNT, CDR2 FRNRAP, per germline. This CDR3 has 22 residues. With 7 bases clipped from V and 0 bases from J, the junction kept 22 bases outside the gene matches. The CDR3 DNA follows: TGTGCTAGTGCCCTGGGACAGGGGCGGGCTAGCGGGAGGGTAAGCTCCTACAATGAGCAGTTCTTC. This translates into CASALGQGRASGRVSSYNEQFF.

J is TRBJ2-3 and V is TRBV27; tentatively, D is TRBD2 (6 bases). The V end was cut by 4 bases, the J end by 1 base, with 9 bases between. This CDR3 is built from 14 residues. Germline-derived CDR1 and CDR2 are MNHEY and SMNVEV (reference sequence). CDR3 DNA: TGTGCCAGCAGTTATTGGGGGGGCACAGATACGCAGTATTTT. Encoded protein: CASSYWGGTDTQYF.

The gene calls are TRBV7-9 and TRBJ2-7, with D maybe TRBD1 (5 bases). The CDR3 contains 14 residues. Between the trimmed V and J ends, which lost 1 base and 2 bases, there was a span of 9 bases. CDR1 is SEHNR, CDR2 FQNEAQ, per germline (reference sequence). CDR3 protein: CASSLVLGPYEQYF. CDR3 bases: TGTGCCAGCAGCTTAGTTTTGGGGCCCTACGAGCAGTACTTC.

The V gene is TRBV28, the J gene TRBJ2-7; the D is unclear. V was clipped by 3 bases and J by 5 bases, with 11 bases between them. Germline V gene sequence: CDR1 MDHEN, CDR2 SYDVKM. CDR3 size: 13 residues. This chain's CDR3 is CASSFSTQDEQYF. The DNA for the CDR3 is TGTGCCAGCAGTTTCTCGACTCAGGACGAGCAGTACTTC.

The chain carries TRBV29-1 and TRBJ2-2; TRBD1 matches at 11 bases. From germline, CDR1 is SQVTM and CDR2 ANQGSEA. V shed 6 bases and J 6 bases; nucleotides not matched to a gene: 12. The CDR3 runs to 16 residues. CDR3 in DNA: TGCAGCGTAGGTCTCGGACAGGGGGCTAGGGCCGGGGAGCTGTTTTTT. Amino acid sequence: CSVGLGQGARAGELFF.

This clone is medium-sized in the sample. The chain employs TRBV27 and TRBJ1-2, with 8 positions matching TRBD1. After removal of 8 bases from V and 4 bases from J, the junction contained 6 bases not matched to a gene. This CDR3 is 13 amino acids long. CDR1 and CDR2 (germline): MNHEY, SMNVEV (reference sequence). The CDR3 protein is CASSGTGVYGYTF. CDR3 DNA: TGTGCCAGCTCCGGGACAGGCGTCTATGGCTACACCTTC.

This clone has a single count. V is TRBV7-8 and J is TRBJ1-3, with D unresolved. The CDR3 is 15 residues long. The germline V gene has CDR1 SGHVS and CDR2 FQNEAQ. V lost 5 bases and J 0 bases, leaving 11 bases between the germline ends. Written as DNA, the CDR3 is TGTGCCAGCAGCCCAGGTCGGATCTCTGGAAACACCATATATTTT. Amino acid sequence: CASSPGRISGNTIYF. Using reference TRBV7-8 and TRBJ1-3 for the parts outside the CDR3, the full variable domain is GAGVSQSPRYKVAKRGQDVALRCDPISGHVSLFWYQQALGQGPEFLTYFQNEAQLDKSGLPSDRFFAERPEGSVSTLKIQRTQQEDSAVYLCASSPGRISGNTIYFGEGSWLTVV.

The chain joins TRBV11-2 to TRBJ1-2; no reliable D call. Germline V gene sequence: CDR1 SGHAT, CDR2 FQNNGV. Trimming left V 1 base short and J 8 bases short, with 11 bases between. CDR3 size: 13 residues. The CDR3 sequence: CASSLAGEKGYTF. The CDR3 DNA is TGTGCCAGCAGCTTAGCCGGGGAGAAGGGCTACACCTTC.

The V and J genes are TRBV5-1 and TRBJ2-7; D may be TRBD2 (5 bases). Per the germline V gene, CDR1 is SGHRS and CDR2 is YFSETQ. This CDR3 has 15 amino acids. V lost 0 bases, J lost 1 base, and 11 bases lay in between. Here the CDR3 reads CASSLALDWSYEQYF. The CDR3 DNA follows: TGCGCCAGCAGCTTGGCCCTGGACTGGTCCTACGAGCAGTACTTC.

CDR3 residues: CASSTGVPHNEQFF. For the CDR3, the DNA is TGTGCCAGTAGTACGGGAGTCCCCCACAATGAGCAGTTCTTC. This chain joins TRBV19 and TRBJ2-1, with D tentatively TRBD2 (6 bases). Germline V gene sequence: CDR1 LNHDA, CDR2 SQIVND (reference sequence). Trimming removed 4 bases at V and 5 bases at J, with 12 bases between. The CDR3 length is 14 residues.

The chain uses TRBV27 and TRBJ1-3, with D maybe TRBD1 (6 bases). Trimming took 5 bases from V and 3 from J, leaving 11 bases between them. Germline CDR1 is MNHEY and CDR2 is SMNVEV (reference sequence). This CDR3 has 14 residues. The CDR3: CASSGGAGGNTIYF. The CDR3 region has the DNA TGTGCCAGCAGTGGGGGCGCGGGTGGAAACACCATATATTTT.

V is TRBV5-4 and J is TRBJ2-3; tentative D call: TRBD2 (6 bases). CDR3 size: 16 residues. V was shortened by 2 bases and J by 3 bases, with 16 bases between the two germline ends. Looked up from germline, CDR1 is SGHNT and CDR2 is YYREEE (reference sequence). The CDR3 DNA reads as TGTGCCAGCAGCTTAACCAGCGGGTTCCGAACAGATACGCAGTATTTT. Amino acid sequence: CASSLTSGFRTDTQYF.

The rearrangement links TRBV15 to TRBJ1-2; no clear D. CDR1 and CDR2 from the germline V gene are LNHNV and YYDKDF (reference sequence). V lost 6 bases, J lost 4 bases, and 18 bases lay in between. The CDR3 extends over 15 amino acids. CDR3 in DNA: TGTGCCACCAGAGGCAGCGTTGAACAATCCTATGGCTACACCTTC. Protein: CATRGSVEQSYGYTF.

The chain joins TRBV6-6 to TRBJ1-1; D remains ambiguous. Deletions cut 6 bases from V and 3 bases from J, with 17 bases between. Germline loops: CDR1 MNHNY, CDR2 SVGAGI (reference sequence). The CDR3 extends over 15 amino acids. This CDR3 is CASSPHRYLDTEAFF. Written as DNA, the CDR3 is TGTGCCAGCAGCCCACACCGATATCTTGACACTGAAGCTTTCTTT.

The rearrangement links TRBV5-1 to TRBJ1-2; TRBD1 matches 8 bases. This CDR3 has 15 amino acids. V shed 0 bases and J 5 bases; nucleotides not matched to a gene: 6. Germline V gives CDR1 SGHRS, CDR2 YFSETQ. The CDR3 region is CASSLVGQGAYGYTF. The CDR3 DNA sequence: TGCGCCAGCAGCTTGGTGGGTCAGGGGGCTTATGGCTACACCTTC.

This clone was counted only a few times. The rearrangement joins TRBV10-3 to TRBJ2-7; TRBD2 agrees at 11 bases. The germline V gene has CDR1 ENHRY and CDR2 SYGVKD. V lost 6 bases to trimming and J lost 3 bases; unmatched junction nucleotides: 7. The length of the CDR3 is 15 residues. As DNA, the CDR3 is TGTGCCATCAGGGGGGCCGGGACTAGCGGCTACGAGCAGTACTTC. Protein sequence: CAIRGAGTSGYEQYF.

This chain connects TRBV7-3 to TRBJ2-1, with TRBD2 matching over 16 bases. Trimming removed 1 base from V and 9 bases from J; junction bases left unmatched: 12. Germline V gene data show CDR1 as SGHTA and CDR2 as FQGTGA. The CDR3 runs to 19 residues. In DNA form, the CDR3 reads TGTGCCAGCAGCTTAAAGGGGACTAGCGGGAGGGTCGAATCGAGTGAGCAGTTCTTC. Its translation is CASSLKGTSGRVESSEQFF.

This clone appeared a few times. CDR3 bases: TGTGCCAGCAGTTTATACCGGGAGTCTAACTATGGCTACACCTTC. Translated: CASSLYRESNYGYTF. The chain carries TRBV27 and TRBJ1-2, with unresolved D. The CDR3 contains 15 residues. CDR1 is MNHEY, CDR2 SMNVEV, per germline (reference sequence). Between the trimmed V and J ends, which lost 1 base and 0 bases, there was a span of 9 bases.

The genes are TRBV6-5 and TRBJ2-7; no reliable D call. Germline V lookup: CDR1 MNHEY, CDR2 SVGAGI. This CDR3 region has 12 residues. V was trimmed by 6 bases and J by 2 bases, leaving 8 bases between them. This CDR3 is CASRDGAYEQYF. The DNA of the CDR3 is TGTGCCAGCAGGGACGGTGCCTACGAGCAGTACTTC.

The chain uses TRBV28 and TRBJ2-5; 7 bases fit TRBD2. Germline-derived CDR1 and CDR2 are MDHEN and SYDVKM. The V segment lost 3 bases and the J segment 4 bases; nucleotides outside the gene matches: 14. The CDR3 is 17 residues long. The CDR3 DNA is TGTGCCAGCAGTTTGGGACTAAGCGGGCTTCGGGCAGAGACCCAGTACTTC. It codes for CASSLGLSGLRAETQYF.

The chain has TRBV29-1 and TRBJ1-1; TRBD1 aligns across 7 bases. J was trimmed by 3 bases and V by 3 bases; bases with no gene match: 1. Per germline, CDR1 SQVTM and CDR2 ANQGSEA. The CDR3 is made up of 12 amino acids. The CDR3 DNA reads as TGCAGCGTTGAGGACAGGTACACTGAAGCTTTCTTT. Its translation: CSVEDRYTEAFF.

This clone was found a few times. The chain employs TRBV15 and TRBJ2-7, with D tentatively TRBD2 (6 bases). Germline V gives CDR1 LNHNV, CDR2 YYDKDF (reference sequence). The CDR3 extends over 12 amino acids. V lost 5 bases to trimming and J lost 8 bases, with 13 bases between them. CDR3 DNA: TGTGCCACCAGCGATGGGACTTCCCAGCAGTACTTC. As protein: CATSDGTSQQYF.

This clone was found a few times. In DNA, the CDR3 is TGTGCCAGCAGCTCGACAGGGGCCGAGCAGTACTTC. Its translation: CASSSTGAEQYF. This chain links TRBV7-9 with TRBJ2-7; TRBD1 agrees at 8 bases. CDR1 is SEHNR and CDR2 is FQNEAQ in the germline V gene (reference sequence). The length of the CDR3 is 12 residues. The V gene end was trimmed by 4 bases and the J gene end by 6 bases; junction bases not matched to a gene: 2.

This clone has more than one count but fewer than ten. CDR3 in amino acids: CASSSPLGNTEAFF. The CDR3 DNA is TGTGCCAGCAGTTCGCCACTCGGTAACACTGAAGCTTTCTTT. This chain links TRBV28 with TRBJ1-1; D is ambiguous. The CDR3 is made up of 14 amino acids. Trimming took off 4 bases at V and 2 bases at J, with 11 bases between the two ends. The germline CDR1 and CDR2 sequences are MDHEN and SYDVKM.

The gene calls are TRBV29-1 and TRBJ2-1, with 10 bases lining up with TRBD2. Germline CDR1 and CDR2: SQVTM and ANQGSEA. Germline trimming cut 6 bases from V and 3 bases from J; bases unmatched to any gene: 14. CDR3 length: 17 amino acids. CDR3 protein: CSVEMPGLASIYNEQFF. For the CDR3, the DNA is TGCAGCGTAGAAATGCCGGGACTAGCGAGTATCTACAATGAGCAGTTCTTC.